These T cell receptor beta chains were read from a single sample in a study of neurological immune-mediated disorders. TCRdb re-called the 5' RACE reads with MiXCR, one entry per CDR3 protein. The data show approximately 15,000 distinct CDR3 sequences, less than 15% seen once. Sequencing used CD8+ T cells from blood. Every receptor here comes from a female donor with HTLV-1-associated myelopathy (HAM/TSP). Both conserved end residues are part of each CDR3. D genes are given only for firm matches. Where a row states a size, it is once, few, many or the class of an expanded clone; other rows omit it.

D: NA; J: TRBJ1-2; size: NA; V: TRBV5-1; CDR3: CASSLEAGRSNYGYTF; DNA: TGCGCCAGCAGCTTGGAGGCAGGGCGTTCTAACTATGGCTACACCTTC
D: NA; J: TRBJ2-2; size: many; V: TRBV5-1; CDR3: CASSLALGGGAHTTNTGELFF; DNA: TGCGCCAGCAGCTTGGCCCTCGGTGGAGGGGCTCACACCACCAACACCGGGGAGCTGTTTTTT
D: NA; J: TRBJ2-2; size: large; V: TRBV20-1; CDR3: CSARDLDGPNTGELFF; DNA: TGCAGTGCTAGAGATTTGGACGGCCCCAACACCGGGGAGCTGTTTTTT
D: NA; J: TRBJ2-7; size: many; V: TRBV5-5; CDR3: CASSPRGSYEQYF; DNA: TGTGCCAGCAGCCCGCGGGGTTCTTACGAGCAGTACTTC
D: TRBD1; J: TRBJ2-5; size: medium-sized; V: TRBV2; CDR3: CASTISRDREETQYF; DNA: TGTGCCAGCACCATCAGCCGGGACAGGGAAGAGACCCAGTACTTC
D: TRBD1; J: TRBJ2-7; size: many; V: TRBV12-3/TRBV12-4; CDR3: CASSLGTVTYEQYF; DNA: TGTGCCAGCAGTTTGGGGACAGTAACCTACGAGCAGTACTTC
D: TRBD2; J: TRBJ2-1; size: many; V: TRBV7-9; CDR3: CASSIGTSGRANEQFF; DNA: TGTGCCAGCAGCATCGGGACTAGCGGGAGGGCCAATGAGCAGTTCTTC
D: NA; J: TRBJ2-3; size: many; V: TRBV5-1; CDR3: CASSLAFTSATDTQYF; DNA: TGCGCCAGCAGCTTGGCCTTTACTAGTGCCACAGATACGCAGTATTTT
D: TRBD2; J: TRBJ2-3; size: many; V: TRBV7-9; CDR3: CASSSSSGVPDTQYF; DNA: TGTGCCAGCAGCTCCTCTAGCGGGGTCCCAGATACGCAGTATTTT
D: NA; J: TRBJ2-5; size: medium-sized; V: TRBV27; CDR3: CASKPGQGWQETQYF; DNA: TGTGCCAGCAAACCCGGCCAGGGGTGGCAAGAGACCCAGTACTTC
D: TRBD2; J: TRBJ2-1; size: many; V: TRBV14; CDR3: CASSQGSDGLAEKYNEQFF; DNA: TGTGCCAGCAGCCAAGGTAGCGACGGACTAGCGGAGAAATACAATGAGCAGTTCTTC
D: TRBD2; J: TRBJ2-2; size: many; V: TRBV20-1; CDR3: CSARDVGGESGELFF; DNA: TGCAGTGCTAGAGATGTGGGGGGGGAGTCCGGGGAGCTGTTTTTT
D: TRBD2; J: TRBJ2-7; size: many; V: TRBV7-9; CDR3: CASSLGGLVAGVYSYEQYF; DNA: TGTGCCAGCAGCTTAGGGGGTCTGGTAGCGGGGGTATACTCCTACGAGCAGTACTTC
D: TRBD1; J: TRBJ2-6; size: large; V: TRBV9; CDR3: CASSVLPFGTGFLNSGANVLTF; DNA: TGTGCCAGCAGCGTTCTTCCTTTCGGGACAGGGTTCCTTAACTCTGGGGCCAACGTCCTGACTTTC
D: NA; J: TRBJ1-2; size: many; V: TRBV5-1; CDR3: CASSPADSRANYGYTF; DNA: TGCGCCAGCAGCCCCGCAGACAGCAGAGCTAACTATGGCTACACCTTC
D: NA; J: TRBJ2-4; size: many; V: TRBV5-1; CDR3: CASSLDRALAKNIQYF; DNA: TGCGCCAGCAGCTTGGACAGGGCTCTAGCCAAAAACATTCAGTACTTC
D: NA; J: TRBJ2-3; size: many; V: TRBV15; CDR3: CATSRGLGDTQYF; DNA: TGTGCCACCAGCCGGGGGCTTGGAGATACGCAGTATTTT
D: TRBD2; J: TRBJ2-7; size: many; V: TRBV5-1; CDR3: CASSPWTSGDPFEQYF; DNA: TGCGCCAGCAGCCCCTGGACTAGCGGGGACCCCTTCGAGCAGTACTTC
D: NA; J: TRBJ1-1; size: many; V: TRBV4-2; CDR3: CASSQDPEVANTEAFF; DNA: TGTGCCAGCAGCCAAGATCCAGAGGTAGCCAACACTGAAGCTTTCTTT
D: NA; J: TRBJ1-1; size: many; V: TRBV2; CDR3: CASGGALNTEAFF; DNA: TGTGCCAGTGGTGGGGCGTTGAACACTGAAGCTTTCTTT
D: NA; J: TRBJ2-1; size: many; V: TRBV29-1; CDR3: CSVEGVSGSPGSYNEQFF; DNA: TGCAGCGTTGAAGGAGTTTCCGGTTCCCCGGGGTCCTACAATGAGCAGTTCTTC
D: NA; J: TRBJ1-6; size: NA; V: TRBV7-8; CDR3: CASSRTGRISPLHF; DNA: TGTGCCAGCAGCCGGACGGGGAGGATATCACCCCTCCACTTT
D: TRBD2; J: TRBJ2-5; size: many; V: TRBV3-1; CDR3: CASGTSFQETQYF; DNA: TGTGCCAGCGGGACTAGTTTCCAAGAGACCCAGTACTTC
D: NA; J: TRBJ2-1; size: many; V: TRBV5-1; CDR3: CASSLGLTGFSYNEQFF; DNA: TGCGCCAGCAGCTTGGGATTGACAGGTTTTAGTTACAATGAGCAGTTCTTC
D: TRBD1; J: TRBJ2-3; size: many; V: TRBV25-1; CDR3: CASSEWGQITDTQYF; DNA: TGTGCCAGCAGTGAATGGGGACAGATAACAGATACGCAGTATTTT
D: NA; J: TRBJ2-3; size: NA; V: TRBV5-5; CDR3: CASRDTGPSTDTQYF; DNA: TGTGCCAGCAGGGACACGGGACCTAGCACAGATACGCAGTATTTT
D: NA; J: TRBJ2-7; size: many; V: TRBV5-5; CDR3: CASRLVTYEQYF; DNA: TGTGCCAGCAGACTCGTCACCTACGAGCAGTACTTC
D: TRBD2; J: TRBJ2-1; size: many; V: TRBV7-3; CDR3: CASSIGTSSYNEQFF; DNA: TGTGCCAGCAGCATTGGGACTAGCAGCTACAATGAGCAGTTCTTC
D: TRBD2; J: TRBJ2-1; size: many; V: TRBV7-9; CDR3: CASSPRSGDLSYNEQFF; DNA: TGTGCCAGCAGCCCCCGTAGCGGGGATCTCTCCTACAATGAGCAGTTCTTC
D: NA; J: TRBJ2-1; size: many; V: TRBV11-2; CDR3: CASSPQNEQFF; DNA: TGTGCCAGCAGCCCGCAAAATGAGCAGTTCTTC
D: TRBD2; J: TRBJ2-1; size: many; V: TRBV5-5; CDR3: CASSILAGTPQGGSEQFF; DNA: TGTGCCAGCAGCATCCTAGCGGGTACGCCCCAAGGAGGTAGTGAGCAGTTCTTC
D: NA; J: TRBJ2-1; size: many; V: TRBV2; CDR3: CASSEAVTNEQFF; DNA: TGTGCCAGCAGTGAAGCGGTTACAAATGAGCAGTTCTTC